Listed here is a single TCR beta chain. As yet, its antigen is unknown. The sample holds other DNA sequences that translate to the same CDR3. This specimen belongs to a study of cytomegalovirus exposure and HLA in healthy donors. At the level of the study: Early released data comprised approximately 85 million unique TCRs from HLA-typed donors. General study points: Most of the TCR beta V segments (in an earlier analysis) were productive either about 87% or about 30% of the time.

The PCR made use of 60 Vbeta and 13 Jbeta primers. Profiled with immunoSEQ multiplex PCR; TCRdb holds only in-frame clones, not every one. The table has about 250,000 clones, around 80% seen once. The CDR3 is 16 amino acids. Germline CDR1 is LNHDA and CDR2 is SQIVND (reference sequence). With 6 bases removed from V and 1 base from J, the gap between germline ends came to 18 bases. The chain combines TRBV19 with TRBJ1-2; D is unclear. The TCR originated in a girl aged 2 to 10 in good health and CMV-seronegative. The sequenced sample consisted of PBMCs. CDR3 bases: TGTGCCAGTAGCACTCACCCCCGGGAGATTAACTATGGCTACACCTTC. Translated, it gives CASSTHPREINYGYTF. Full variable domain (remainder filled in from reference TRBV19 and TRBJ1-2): DGGITQSPKYLFRKEGQNVTLSCEQNLNHDAMYWYRQDPGQGLRLIYYSQIVNDFQKGDIAEGYSVSREKKESFPLTVTSAQKNPTAFYLCASSTHPREINYGYTFGSGTRLTVV.